What follows are 8 T cell receptor beta chains derived from one specimen sequenced in a study of T cell responses to AZD1222 COVID-19 vaccine. The table came from immunoSEQ multiplex PCR; TCRdb's copy has only in-frame clones and leaves some out. The sample includes roughly 200,000 clones, about 89% of them seen just once. The sequences come from peripheral blood, collected 28 days after the second AZD1222 dose. The origin of the receptors is an adult who received the AZD1222 COVID-19 vaccine.

V usage is TRBV6-5 and J usage is TRBJ2-7; a possible D gene is TRBD1 (7 bases). The CDR3 runs 15 residues. Between the trimmed V and J ends, which lost 2 bases and 2 bases, there was a span of 13 bases. The germline gives CDR1 MNHEY, CDR2 SVGAGI. The CDR3 spells CASSYRQGGPYEQYF. CDR3 bases: TGTGCCAGCAGTTACAGACAGGGAGGACCCTACGAGCAGTACTTC.

The chain recombines TRBV3-1 (or the pseudogene TRBV3-2) with TRBJ1-2, with 7 positions matching TRBD1. The V and J ends lost 3 bases and 0 bases, in that order; junction bases with no gene match: 13. This CDR3 contains 18 residues. The V gene's germline CDR1 is LGHDT and CDR2 YNNKEL (reference sequence). The CDR3: CASSQAGGQRKTNYGYTF. The CDR3 DNA reads as TGTGCCAGCAGCCAGGCCGGGGGACAGAGAAAAACTAACTATGGCTACACCTTC.

This clone was detected once. The chain combines TRBV6-5 with TRBJ1-2; D is perhaps TRBD1 (6 bases). V gave up 1 base and J gave up 4 bases, with 10 bases separating them. Germline V CDR1 and CDR2: MNHEY, SVGAGI. The CDR3 totals 14 residues. CDR3 bases: TGTGCCAGCAGTTACTTAGGACAGATCTATGGCTACACCTTC. It specifies CASSYLGQIYGYTF.

The chain is built from TRBV12-3 or TRBV12-4 and TRBJ1-5; D gene unclear. Trimming took off 8 bases at V and 4 bases at J, with 6 bases between the two ends. CDR3 length equals 11 residues. The CDR3 DNA sequence: TGTGCCAGCGGTGATAATCAGCCCCAGCATTTT. It translates to CASGDNQPQHF.

The chain combines TRBV6-5 with TRBJ1-1; 8 nucleotides line up with TRBD1. With 0 bases clipped from V and 0 bases from J, the junction kept 0 bases outside the gene matches. CDR1 is MNHEY, CDR2 SVGAGI, per germline. The CDR3 runs to 15 residues. The CDR3 reads CASSYSTGVNTEAFF. CDR3 sequence (DNA): TGTGCCAGCAGTTACTCGACAGGGGTGAACACTGAAGCTTTCTTT.

This rearrangement joins TRBV7-3 to TRBJ2-1, with 14 bases aligning to TRBD2. The CDR3 is made up of 15 amino acids. Germline assignment: CDR1 SGHTA and CDR2 FQGTGA. The junction had 6 bases not matched to a gene; V was cut back by 5 bases and J by 9 bases. This chain's CDR3 is CASSLTSGREAEQFF. As DNA, the CDR3 is TGTGCCAGCAGCCTGACTAGCGGGAGGGAGGCTGAGCAGTTCTTC.

The rearrangement links TRBV18 to TRBJ2-5, with 12 nucleotides matching TRBD1. The CDR3 loop spans 14 amino acids. Trimming removed 0 bases from V and 7 bases from J; junction bases left unmatched: 0. Germline V gene data show CDR1 as KGHSH and CDR2 as LQKENI. CDR3 sequence: CASSPPGQGATQYF. The DNA for the CDR3 is TGTGCCAGCTCACCACCGGGACAGGGGGCGACCCAGTACTTC.

This chain links TRBV11-2 with TRBJ2-3; no reliable D call. Trimming shortened V by 0 bases and J by 7 bases, and 11 bases separated the two germline ends. This CDR3 comprises 14 residues. Germline V gene lookup returns CDR1 SGHAT and CDR2 FQNNGV. The CDR3 sequence: CASSLDPGMNTQYF. In DNA, the CDR3 is TGTGCCAGCAGCTTAGATCCTGGGATGAATACGCAGTATTTT.